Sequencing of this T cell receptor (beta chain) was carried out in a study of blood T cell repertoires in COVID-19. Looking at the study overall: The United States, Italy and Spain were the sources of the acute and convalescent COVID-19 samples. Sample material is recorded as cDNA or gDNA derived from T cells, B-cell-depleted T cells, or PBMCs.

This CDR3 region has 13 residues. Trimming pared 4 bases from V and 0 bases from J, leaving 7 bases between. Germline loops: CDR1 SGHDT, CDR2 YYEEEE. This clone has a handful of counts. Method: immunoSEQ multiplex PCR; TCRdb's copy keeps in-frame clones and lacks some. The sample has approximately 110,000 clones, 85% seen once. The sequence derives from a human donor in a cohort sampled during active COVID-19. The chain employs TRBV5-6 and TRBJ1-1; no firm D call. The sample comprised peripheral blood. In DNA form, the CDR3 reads TGTGCCAGCAGCCAAAGCGTGAACACTGAAGCTTTCTTT. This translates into CASSQSVNTEAFF.